Listed below are T cell receptor beta chains from one sample, sequenced in a study of blood T cell repertoires in COVID-19. This table comes from immunoSEQ multiplex PCR, and its TCRdb copy is limited to in-frame clones, with some not included. The repertoire holds 9,500 to 10,000 clones, with about 81% as singletons. Sequencing was carried out using peripheral blood. The receptors here all came from a man aged 55 to 69 with active COVID-19. Each CDR3 is given with its conserved first and last residue. D genes are given only for firm matches. Clone size is given for some rows only: seen once, a few or many times, or a class if the clone is expanded.

cdr3_nt cdr3_aa cdr3_length clone_size j_call v_call d_call
TGTGCCAGCGGGTCAGGATGGAACACTGAAGCTTTCTTT CASGSGWNTEAFF 13 . TRBJ1-1 TRBV6-5 .
TGCGCCAGCAGCTCGTCAGTGAACACTGAAGCTTTCTTT CASSSSVNTEAFF 13 . TRBJ1-1 TRBV5-1 .
TGTGCCAGCACAGGGCTGGGGGATCGCGCTGAAGCTTTCTTT CASTGLGDRAEAFF 14 . TRBJ1-1 TRBV19 .
TGTGCCAGCAGAGGGGACAGGAGCTCCTACGAGCAGTACTTC CASRGDRSSYEQYF 14 . TRBJ2-7 TRBV2 TRBD1
TGCGCCAGCACGCAAACAGGGAGCGGGGCCAACGTCCTGACTTTC CASTQTGSGANVLTF 15 . TRBJ2-6 TRBV5-1 .
TGTGCCAGCAGTTTAATACGGGAACAAGAGACCCAGTACTTC CASSLIREQETQYF 14 few TRBJ2-5 TRBV27 .
TGTGCCAGCCGAATAGCGTGGAACACTGAAGCTTTCTTT CASRIAWNTEAFF 13 . TRBJ1-1 TRBV28 .
TGTGCCAGCAGCCAGGGGGGCCAGGTGGGATATGGCTACACCTTC CASSQGGQVGYGYTF 15 . TRBJ1-2 TRBV11-3 TRBD1
TGTGCCAGCAGCCCCAGGGAGAACACTGAAGCTTTCTTT CASSPRENTEAFF 13 . TRBJ1-1 TRBV3-1/TRBV3-2 .
TGTGCCAGCAGTTTAGGACAGGGGGGACATGGCTACACCTTC CASSLGQGGHGYTF 14 . TRBJ1-2 TRBV6-6 TRBD1
TGTGCCAGCAGCCATTTCCTAGACAATGAGCAGTTCTTC CASSHFLDNEQFF 13 . TRBJ2-1 TRBV7-6 .
TGTGCCAGCAGCTTCAGTGATCTCGAGCAGTACTTC CASSFSDLEQYF 12 few TRBJ2-7 TRBV7-9 .
TGTGCCAGCAGCTGGGGGGGTCCCAATCAGCCCCAGCATTTT CASSWGGPNQPQHF 14 . TRBJ1-5 TRBV7-8 .
TGTGCCAGCCCCCCGCGAATAACAGGATACGAGCAGTACTTC CASPPRITGYEQYF 14 . TRBJ2-7 TRBV7-3 .
TGTGCCAGCAGCTTGATCCCAGGACTGAACACCGGGGAGCTGTTTTTT CASSLIPGLNTGELFF 16 . TRBJ2-2 TRBV5-5 .
TGTGCCAGCAGCTTAATACATGAAGCTTTCTTT CASSLIHEAFF 11 . TRBJ1-1 TRBV7-2 .
TGTGCCAGCAGACCGCTAGCGGGGGCGGGGAATGAGCAGTTCTTC CASRPLAGAGNEQFF 15 . TRBJ2-1 TRBV7-9 TRBD2
TGTGCCAGTAGCACGGCTGCGGGGGGAACCGGGGAGCTGTTTTTT CASSTAAGGTGELFF 15 . TRBJ2-2 TRBV19 TRBD2
TGTGCCAGCAGTTTCAGGGGCAAACCCTACGAGCAGTACTTC CASSFRGKPYEQYF 14 few TRBJ2-7 TRBV28 .
TGTGCCAGCAGTTCGTTGGGACAGCTTGGGGACTACACCTTC CASSSLGQLGDYTF 14 . TRBJ1-2 TRBV28 TRBD1
TGTGCCAGCAAACCAGGGGGCTTTGTTGAAAAACTGTTTTTT CASKPGGFVEKLFF 14 . TRBJ1-4 TRBV6-6 TRBD1
TGTGCCAGCAGCTTAGTAGGCAATCAGCCCCAGCATTTT CASSLVGNQPQHF 13 . TRBJ1-5 TRBV7-8 .
TGTGCCAGCTCACCCCAGGCATCCTACGAGCAGTACTTC CASSPQASYEQYF 13 . TRBJ2-7 TRBV18 .
TGTGCCAGCAGCCCAGAACAGGGGAACACTGAAGCTTTCTTT CASSPEQGNTEAFF 14 . TRBJ1-1 TRBV9 .
TGCGCCAGCAGCCAAGATTTTGGTAGCGGGACCCGACTCTACAATGAGCAGTTCTTC CASSQDFGSGTRLYNEQFF 19 . TRBJ2-1 TRBV4-3 TRBD2
TGTGCCAGCAGCCGCGGGGGGGCCGCAGATACGCAGTATTTT CASSRGGAADTQYF 14 . TRBJ2-3 TRBV7-2 TRBD2
TGTGCCAGCAGCTTGTTAGCGGGAGAGAAAAACATTCAGTACTTC CASSLLAGEKNIQYF 15 . TRBJ2-4 TRBV5-6 TRBD2
TGTGCCAGCAGTCTCAGGGGCTCTCAGCCCCAGCATTTT CASSLRGSQPQHF 13 . TRBJ1-5 TRBV27 .
TGTGCCAGCAAGCGGGGGCAGGATGAAAAACTGTTTTTT CASKRGQDEKLFF 13 . TRBJ1-4 TRBV2 .
TGTGCCAGCAGCCAACGGGGGGGTCACGAGCAGTACTTC CASSQRGGHEQYF 13 . TRBJ2-7 TRBV3-1/TRBV3-2 TRBD2
TGTGCCAGCAGCACTAGCGGGGGGCCCTACGAGCAGTACTTC CASSTSGGPYEQYF 14 once TRBJ2-7 TRBV7-3 TRBD2